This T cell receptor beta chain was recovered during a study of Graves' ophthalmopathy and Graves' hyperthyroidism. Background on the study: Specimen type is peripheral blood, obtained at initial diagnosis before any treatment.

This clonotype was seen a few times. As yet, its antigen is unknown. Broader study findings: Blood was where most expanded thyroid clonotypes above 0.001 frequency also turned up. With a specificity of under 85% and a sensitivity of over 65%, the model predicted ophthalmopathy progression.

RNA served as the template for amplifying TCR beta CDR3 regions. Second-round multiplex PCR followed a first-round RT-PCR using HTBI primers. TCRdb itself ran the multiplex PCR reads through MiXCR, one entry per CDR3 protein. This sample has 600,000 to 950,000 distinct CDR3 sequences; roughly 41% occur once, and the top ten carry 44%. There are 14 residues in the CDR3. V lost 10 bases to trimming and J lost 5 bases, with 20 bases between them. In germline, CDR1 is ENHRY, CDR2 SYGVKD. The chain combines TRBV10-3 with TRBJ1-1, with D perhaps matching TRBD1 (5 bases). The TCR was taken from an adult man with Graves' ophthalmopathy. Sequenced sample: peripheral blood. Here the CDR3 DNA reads TGTGCCAGCATATCGGGGACGGGGGGAACTGAAGCTTTCTTT. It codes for CASISGTGGTEAFF.